This T cell receptor beta chain came from a study of OX40 agonist ivuxolimab in advanced cancers. Overall study context: The study gave patients intravenous ivuxolimab at 0.01 to 10 mg/kg every 2 weeks.

Germline lookup yields CDR1 SEHNR and CDR2 FQNEAQ (reference sequence). The CDR3 has 11 residues. Trimming left V 3 bases short and J 6 bases short, with 5 bases between. Here immunoSEQ multiplex PCR was the method, and the copy in TCRdb shows in-frame clones only, minus some. The sample includes under 70,000 clones, 80% to 85% of them seen just once. The receptor was isolated from an adult with an advanced solid tumor such as melanoma, head and neck, liver or kidney cancer. The chain recombines TRBV7-9 with TRBJ1-2; D gene unclear. The sequenced sample was CD4+ or CD8+ T cells sorted from blood, obtained in a trial of the OX40 agonist ivuxolimab. The CDR3 coding sequence is TGTGCCAGCAGCTTGCAGCATGGCTACACCTTC. It is translated as CASSLQHGYTF. Full variable domain (outside the CDR3, taken from reference TRBV7-9 and TRBJ1-2): DTGVSQNPRHKITKRGQNVTFRCDPISEHNRLYWYRQTLGQGPEFLTYFQNEAQLEKSRLLSDRFSAERPKGSFSTLEIQRTEQGDSAMYLCASSLQHGYTFGSGTRLTVV.